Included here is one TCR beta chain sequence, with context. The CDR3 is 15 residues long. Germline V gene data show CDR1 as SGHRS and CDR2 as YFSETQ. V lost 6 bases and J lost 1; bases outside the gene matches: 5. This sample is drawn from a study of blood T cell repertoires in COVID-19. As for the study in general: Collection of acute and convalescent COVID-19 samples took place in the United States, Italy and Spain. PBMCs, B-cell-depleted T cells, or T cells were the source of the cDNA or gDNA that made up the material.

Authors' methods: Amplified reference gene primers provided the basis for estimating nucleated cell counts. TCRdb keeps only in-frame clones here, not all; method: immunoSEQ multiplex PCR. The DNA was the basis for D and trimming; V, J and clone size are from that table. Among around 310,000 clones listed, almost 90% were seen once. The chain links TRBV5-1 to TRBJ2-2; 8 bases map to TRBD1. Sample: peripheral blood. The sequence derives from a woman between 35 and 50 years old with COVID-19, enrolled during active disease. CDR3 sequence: CASTAQGGNTGELFF. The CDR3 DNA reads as TGCGCCAGCACCGCACAGGGGGGGAACACCGGGGAGCTGTTTTTT.